The 21 T cell receptor beta chains reported below all come from one sample, sequenced in a study of blood T cells in healthy people across ages. Sample-barcoded 5' priming and a J-beta primer mix drove a second PCR of about 6 to 12 cycles. One entry per CDR3 protein, called by TCRdb with MiXCR from the 5' RACE reads. The sample holds about 1.5 million distinct CDR3 sequences, less than 45% seen once. Sequencing was done on a sample of blood. The receptor source for this set is a woman between 18 and 29 years old in good health.

Note on this clonotype: This clone may be a read error of a much larger clone one base away. The rearrangement uses TRBV10-3 and TRBJ1-1; D is uncertain. The CDR3 is 13 residues long. V dropped 1 base and J dropped 1 base, with 4 bases sitting between them. Germline V gives CDR1 ENHRY, CDR2 SYGVKD. The CDR3 here is CAISEYGNTEAFF. In DNA, the CDR3 is TGTGCCATCAGTGAGTATGGGAACACTGAAGCTTTCTTT.

The rearrangement joins TRBV7-9 to TRBJ1-4, with D possibly being TRBD1 (6 bases). The germline gives CDR1 SEHNR, CDR2 FQNEAQ (reference sequence). The V gene lost 6 bases and the J gene lost 7 bases, with 12 bases spanning the gap. The length of the CDR3 is 13 residues. The CDR3 sequence is CASRTQGFEKLFF. The DNA for the CDR3 is TGTGCCAGCAGAACACAGGGTTTTGAAAAACTGTTTTTT. Combining the CDR3 with reference TRBV7-9 and TRBJ1-4 gives the whole variable domain DTGVSQNPRHKITKRGQNVTFRCDPISEHNRLYWYRQTLGQGPEFLTYFQNEAQLEKSRLLSDRFSAERPKGSFSTLEIQRTEQGDSAMYLCASRTQGFEKLFFGSGTQLSVL.

This clonotype appeared a few times. The chain recombines TRBV29-1 with TRBJ2-5; 10 bases align to TRBD2. The CDR3 has 17 residues. In germline, CDR1 is SQVTM, CDR2 ANQGSEA. V lost 7 bases, J lost 11 bases, and 25 bases stayed unmatched. CDR3 sequence reads: CSAKKGSGRVSYNEQYF. In DNA, the CDR3 is TGCAGCGCCAAAAAGGGCAGCGGGAGGGTCTCCTACAATGAGCAGTACTTC.

This rearrangement joins TRBV7-2 to TRBJ1-1, with D perhaps matching TRBD1 (5 bases). This CDR3 region has 13 residues. Germline assignment: CDR1 SGHTA and CDR2 FQGNSA. V lost 5 bases and J 5 bases, leaving 12 bases between the germline ends. The CDR3 loop reads CASSGTSGTEAFF. The CDR3 DNA reads as TGTGCCAGCAGCGGGACCTCGGGAACTGAAGCTTTCTTT.

This clonotype appeared a few times. This chain uses TRBV27 with TRBJ1-1; 7 positions match TRBD1. With V trimmed by 5 bases and J by 4 bases, 7 bases remained unmatched. The CDR3 sequence is 14 residues long. Germline CDR1 is MNHEY and CDR2 is SMNVEV (reference sequence). The CDR3 sequence: CASSAAYRGTEAFF. The CDR3 DNA reads as TGTGCCAGCAGTGCAGCTTACAGGGGCACTGAAGCTTTCTTT.

CDR3 loop: CASSYQTTRTREQYF. The CDR3 region has the DNA TGTGCCAGCAGTTACCAAACCACCCGGACGAGAGAGCAGTACTTC. The chain carries TRBV6-2 or TRBV6-3 and TRBJ2-7; D is uncertain. Trimming took 2 bases from V and 7 from J, leaving 18 bases between them. The CDR3 covers 15 residues. Germline CDR1 is MNHEY and CDR2 is SVGEGT.

In regard to this clonotype: One junction end does not reproduce the germline sequence, and a read error may be involved. The chain recombines TRBV4-3 with TRBJ2-2, with 12 bases identical to TRBD2. This CDR3 is built from 17 residues. CDR1 is LGHNA, CDR2 YSLEER, per germline. The CDR3 is CASSQDRDLAGGRPWYF. The CDR3 DNA sequence: TGCGCCAGCAGCCAAGATCGGGACCTAGCGGGAGGGCGCCCGTGGTATTTT.

This clonotype was counted only a few times. This chain joins TRBV20-1 and TRBJ2-7, with TRBD2 matching over 9 bases. The ends lost 3 bases at V and 4 bases at J; junction bases unmatched: 10. This CDR3 is built from 15 residues. Germline V gives CDR1 DFQATT, CDR2 SNEGSKA (reference sequence). The CDR3 reads CSASPPVAGGYEQYF. In DNA, the CDR3 is TGCAGTGCTAGCCCCCCCGTGGCGGGGGGGTACGAGCAGTACTTC.

This clonotype was detected a few times. This rearrangement joins TRBV4-1 to TRBJ1-5; D unresolved. This CDR3 region has 13 residues. Looked up from germline, CDR1 is MGHRA and CDR2 is YSYEKL. Deletions cut 0 bases from V and 7 bases from J, with 7 bases between. This CDR3 is CASSQDGSQPQHF. The CDR3 region has the DNA TGCGCCAGCAGCCAAGATGGCAGCCAGCCCCAGCATTTT.

The chain carries TRBV27 and TRBJ2-3; 8 bases match TRBD2. This CDR3 spans 15 amino acids. The J segment lost 2 bases and the V segment lost 6 bases, leaving 7 bases of the junction unmatched. Germline V gene data show CDR1 as MNHEY and CDR2 as SMNVEV (reference sequence). The chain's CDR3 is CASSNRGGVTDTQYF. The CDR3 DNA is TGTGCCAGCAGCAATCGGGGGGGCGTCACAGATACGCAGTATTTT.

DNA for the CDR3: TGTGCCAGCACCAGCGATGGGGACAGCCTCTACGAGCAGTACTTC. Its translation: CASTSDGDSLYEQYF. V and J are TRBV27 and TRBJ2-7; 7 nucleotides agree with TRBD1. Germline V lookup: CDR1 MNHEY, CDR2 SMNVEV (reference sequence). The CDR3 has 15 amino acids. Losses at the gene ends were 7 bases for V and 3 bases for J; bases not matched to a gene: 12.

This clonotype was counted only a few times. The chain is built from TRBV29-1 and TRBJ2-7, with D unclear. The CDR3 consists of 13 residues. Trimming cost V 0 bases and J 7 bases, with 13 bases left between them. CDR1 is SQVTM, CDR2 ANQGSEA, per germline. This CDR3 is CSVEDLLSNEQYF. CDR3 sequence (DNA): TGCAGCGTTGAAGATCTCCTATCCAATGAGCAGTACTTC.

Notes on this clonotype: Germline is not matched at one junction end, which may reflect a read error. The chain carries TRBV12-3 or TRBV12-4 and TRBJ1-2; no definite D call. The CDR3 covers 13 residues. The CDR3 DNA follows: TGTGCCATCAGTTTTGCTGATTACTATGGCTACACCTTC. This gives the protein CAISFADYYGYTF.

This chain uses TRBV14 with TRBJ1-2, with D possibly being TRBD1 (6 bases). The V and J ends lost 5 bases and 2 bases respectively, with 12 bases between them. Looked up from germline, CDR1 is SGHDN and CDR2 is FVKESK. The CDR3 consists of 14 residues. The CDR3 bases are TGTGCCAGCAGCAGGGGGGTTTCCAACTATGGCTACACCTTC. Translating it yields CASSRGVSNYGYTF.

The chain joins TRBV20-1 to TRBJ2-5; a possible D gene is TRBD1 (5 bases). CDR1 and CDR2 (germline): DFQATT, SNEGSKA (reference sequence). The CDR3 runs 13 residues. Between the trimmed V and J ends, which lost 0 bases and 6 bases, there was a span of 11 bases. The CDR3 DNA reads TGCAGTGCTAGAGACCCAGGGTTTAAGACCCAGTACTTC. This sequence encodes CSARDPGFKTQYF.

The chain recombines TRBV6-5 with TRBJ1-1, with TRBD1 as a possible D gene (6 bases). CDR1 and CDR2 from the germline V gene are MNHEY and SVGAGI. This CDR3 has 14 residues. Trimming removed 5 bases from V and 0 bases from J, with 10 bases in between. The CDR3 is CASSKTGMNTEAFF. DNA of the CDR3: TGTGCCAGCAGTAAAACAGGGATGAACACTGAAGCTTTCTTT.

In its sample, this clonotype was seen once. The gene calls are TRBV7-9 and TRBJ2-7; no clear D. The CDR3 covers 15 residues. Trimming took 0 bases from V and 11 from J, leaving 20 bases between them. Germline V lookup: CDR1 SEHNR, CDR2 FQNEAQ (reference sequence). The CDR3 DNA reads as TGTGCCAGCAGCTTAGCTTTTCAGGTTTTTTTACCGGAGTACTTC. It specifies CASSLAFQVFLPEYF.

This clonotype appeared a single time. V usage is TRBV12-3 or TRBV12-4 and J usage is TRBJ1-4; D may be TRBD1 (6 bases). V gave up 6 bases and J gave up 6 bases, with 17 bases separating them. This CDR3 has 15 amino acids. The CDR3 nucleotides are TGTGCCAGCAGAGGTTTCAGGGGCCTAGATGAAAAACTGTTTTTT. Encoded protein: CASRGFRGLDEKLFF.

The gene calls are TRBV28 and TRBJ1-2; possibly TRBD1 for D (6 bases). This CDR3 region has 16 residues. Trimming took 2 bases from V and 6 from J, leaving 19 bases between them. The germline gives CDR1 MDHEN, CDR2 SYDVKM. CDR3 in DNA: TGTGCCAGCAGTTTACATATGGTACAGGGTGAGGATGGCTACACCTTC. As protein: CASSLHMVQGEDGYTF.

The CDR3 loop reads CASSQEVGSSTDTQYF. As DNA, the CDR3 is TGCGCCAGCAGCCAAGAGGTCGGGAGCAGCACAGATACGCAGTATTTT. The chain employs TRBV4-3 and TRBJ2-3, with a weak D call TRBD2 (6 bases). This CDR3 is 16 amino acids long. Trimming took 0 bases from V and 0 from J, leaving 10 bases between them. Germline CDR1 and CDR2: LGHNA and YSLEER.

A few counts support this clonotype. The V call is TRBV11-2, the J call TRBJ2-1; 10 bases map to TRBD1. The V gene end was trimmed by 4 bases and the J gene end by 7 bases; junction bases not matched to a gene: 13. Germline CDR1 is SGHAT and CDR2 is FQNNGV. The CDR3 length is 17 residues. CDR3 residues: CASSYGPGQGKVNEQFF. The CDR3 DNA is TGTGCCAGCAGCTACGGACCGGGACAGGGGAAGGTAAATGAGCAGTTCTTC. Using reference TRBV11-2 and TRBJ2-1 for the parts outside the CDR3, the full variable domain is EAGVAQSPRYKIIEKRQSVAFWCNPISGHATLYWYQQILGQGPKLLIQFQNNGVVDDSQLPKDRFSAERLKGVDSTLKIQPAKLEDSAVYLCASSYGPGQGKVNEQFFGPGTRLTVL.